This is a list of T cell receptor beta chains from one sample in a study of OX40 agonist ivuxolimab in advanced cancers. The protocol was immunoSEQ multiplex PCR, while the TCRdb copy is restricted to in-frame clones and leaves out a portion. The sample consists of over 10,000 clones, 80% of them appearing once. Source: CD4+ or CD8+ T cells sorted from blood, taken in a trial of the OX40 agonist ivuxolimab. The receptors were gathered from an adult with an advanced solid tumor such as melanoma, head and neck, liver or kidney cancer. Both conserved end residues are part of each CDR3. Fields, in order: V gene, D gene, CDR3 protein. D genes are given only for firm matches.

v_call: TRBV19
d_call: TRBD2
cdr3_aa: CASSWTSGGGNEQFF

v_call: TRBV28
d_call: TRBD1
cdr3_aa: CARGGQPTDTQYF

v_call: TRBV6-5
d_call: TRBD2
cdr3_aa: CASSLNGGGEQYF

v_call: TRBV9
d_call: NA
cdr3_aa: CASSVVRDPNTGELFF

v_call: TRBV5-4
d_call: TRBD2
cdr3_aa: CASSYGLAGGFTDTQYF

v_call: TRBV9
d_call: TRBD1
cdr3_aa: CASSRTGDSYEQYF

v_call: TRBV30
d_call: NA
cdr3_aa: CAWTQAGTNTEAFF

v_call: TRBV10-2
d_call: NA
cdr3_aa: CASSEGSSYNEQFF

v_call: TRBV11-2
d_call: TRBD1
cdr3_aa: CASSGQGRFSGANVLTF

v_call: TRBV9
d_call: NA
cdr3_aa: CASSFRERGPEQYF

v_call: TRBV2
d_call: TRBD1
cdr3_aa: CASSETGVTEAFF

v_call: TRBV12-5
d_call: NA
cdr3_aa: CASVADGYNEQFF

v_call: TRBV15
d_call: NA
cdr3_aa: CATSRGRGSPQWGYTF

v_call: TRBV7-9
d_call: TRBD2
cdr3_aa: CASRVGDYPYEQYF

v_call: TRBV2
d_call: NA
cdr3_aa: CASSEGTNYGYTF

v_call: TRBV20-1
d_call: NA
cdr3_aa: CSALPLGEQFF

v_call: TRBV6-6
d_call: NA
cdr3_aa: CASSYGTPTEQYF

v_call: TRBV19
d_call: NA
cdr3_aa: CASSIDMGARGYTF

v_call: TRBV19
d_call: TRBD1
cdr3_aa: CASNYRGTEAFF

v_call: TRBV7-3
d_call: NA
cdr3_aa: CASSLGNNQPQHF

v_call: TRBV9
d_call: NA
cdr3_aa: CASSVGTRTFEQFF

v_call: TRBV9
d_call: NA
cdr3_aa: CASSVRVAADEQYF

v_call: TRBV5-1
d_call: NA
cdr3_aa: CASSLDGTGANVLTF

v_call: TRBV6-1
d_call: NA
cdr3_aa: CASSPGGEQFF

v_call: TRBV15
d_call: NA
cdr3_aa: CATGQPENIQYF

v_call: TRBV7-6
d_call: TRBD1
cdr3_aa: CASSLGAGQGYEAFF

v_call: TRBV10-3
d_call: NA
cdr3_aa: CAISESEGRNYQPQHF

v_call: TRBV11-3
d_call: NA
cdr3_aa: CASSLSGTNDLDEQFF

v_call: TRBV7-6
d_call: TRBD1
cdr3_aa: CASRSTGGDEQFF

v_call: TRBV5-1
d_call: TRBD2
cdr3_aa: CASSLAPAGAITSTDTQYF

v_call: TRBV4-2
d_call: NA
cdr3_aa: CASSQDLVFSSYNEQFF

v_call: TRBV29-1
d_call: TRBD2
cdr3_aa: CSVEALGLAGGTYEQYF

v_call: TRBV27
d_call: NA
cdr3_aa: CASSSGVRGLEQYF

v_call: TRBV19
d_call: TRBD1
cdr3_aa: CASSIRNRGTNEQFF

v_call: TRBV19
d_call: NA
cdr3_aa: CASSTAANSGNTIYF

v_call: TRBV27
d_call: TRBD2
cdr3_aa: CASSRGGWETQYF

v_call: TRBV2
d_call: NA
cdr3_aa: CATRGTQETQYF

v_call: TRBV7-6
d_call: NA
cdr3_aa: CVSSLEATSYEQYF

v_call: TRBV6-1
d_call: NA
cdr3_aa: CASNEGPGDTDTQYF

v_call: TRBV10-3
d_call: NA
cdr3_aa: CAIETGTQPQHF

v_call: TRBV15
d_call: TRBD1
cdr3_aa: CATRLQGAYEQYF

v_call: TRBV11-2
d_call: NA
cdr3_aa: CASSSPGHESYEQYF

v_call: TRBV9
d_call: NA
cdr3_aa: CASSPGTAGSYEQYF

v_call: TRBV7-9
d_call: NA
cdr3_aa: CASSLGQRNDIQYF

v_call: TRBV29-1
d_call: TRBD1
cdr3_aa: CSVEPRTGLNTEAFF

v_call: TRBV19
d_call: NA
cdr3_aa: CASSIVGQGLTEQYF

v_call: TRBV6-5
d_call: NA
cdr3_aa: CASSWGSGDTQYF

v_call: TRBV4-2
d_call: TRBD1
cdr3_aa: CASSQESLGQGYEQYF

v_call: TRBV5-4
d_call: TRBD1
cdr3_aa: CASSLGPIRGQGAGEQYF

v_call: TRBV7-2
d_call: TRBD2
cdr3_aa: CASSPGLAISGANVLTF

v_call: TRBV15
d_call: NA
cdr3_aa: CATSSPRTWGDNEQFF

v_call: TRBV13
d_call: NA
cdr3_aa: CASSLSLGSKETQYF

v_call: TRBV19
d_call: NA
cdr3_aa: CASSITGSGELFF

v_call: TRBV7-3
d_call: TRBD2
cdr3_aa: CASSLNRRAGVENEQFF

v_call: TRBV7-3
d_call: NA
cdr3_aa: CASSAQGFDEQFF

v_call: TRBV4-2
d_call: TRBD1
cdr3_aa: CASSQDTPQGENHEQYF

v_call: TRBV4-1
d_call: TRBD2
cdr3_aa: CASSQVGEGYNEQFF

v_call: TRBV6-5
d_call: NA
cdr3_aa: CASSYSAGAYEQYF